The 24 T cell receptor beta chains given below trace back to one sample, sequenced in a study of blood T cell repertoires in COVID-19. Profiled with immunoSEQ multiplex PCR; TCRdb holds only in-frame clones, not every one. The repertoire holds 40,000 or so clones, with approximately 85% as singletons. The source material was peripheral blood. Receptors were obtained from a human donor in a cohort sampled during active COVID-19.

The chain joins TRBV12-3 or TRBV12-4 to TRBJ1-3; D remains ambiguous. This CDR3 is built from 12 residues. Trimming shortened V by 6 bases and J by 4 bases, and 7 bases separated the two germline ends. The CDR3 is CASRETGNTIYF. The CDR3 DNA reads TGTGCCAGCAGGGAGACCGGAAACACCATATATTTT.

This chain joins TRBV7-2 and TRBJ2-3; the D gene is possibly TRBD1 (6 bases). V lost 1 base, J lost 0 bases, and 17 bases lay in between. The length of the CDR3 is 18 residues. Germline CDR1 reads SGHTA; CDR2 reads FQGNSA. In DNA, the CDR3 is TGTGCCAGCAGCTTAGTAGCCCTAGGTACAGGGAGCACAGATACGCAGTATTTT. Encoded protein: CASSLVALGTGSTDTQYF.

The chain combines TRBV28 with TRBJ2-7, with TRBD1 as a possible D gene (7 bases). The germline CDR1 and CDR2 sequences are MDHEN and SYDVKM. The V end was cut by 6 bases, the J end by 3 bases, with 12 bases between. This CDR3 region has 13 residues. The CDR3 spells CASSPGGNYEQYF. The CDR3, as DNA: TGTGCCAGCAGCCCAGGGGGGAACTACGAGCAGTACTTC.

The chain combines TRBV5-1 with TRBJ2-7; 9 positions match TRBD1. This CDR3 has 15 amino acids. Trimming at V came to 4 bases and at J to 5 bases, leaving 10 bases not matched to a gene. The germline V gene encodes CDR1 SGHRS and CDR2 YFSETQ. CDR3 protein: CASSVTGTGFDEQYF. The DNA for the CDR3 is TGCGCCAGCAGCGTAACCGGGACAGGGTTTGACGAGCAGTACTTC.

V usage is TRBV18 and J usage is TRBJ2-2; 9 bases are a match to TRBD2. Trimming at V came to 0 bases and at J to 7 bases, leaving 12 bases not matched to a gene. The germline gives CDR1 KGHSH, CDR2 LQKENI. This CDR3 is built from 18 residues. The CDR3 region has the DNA TGTGCCAGCTCACCACCTGGATTCGGCGGGGGGGCCGGCGGGGAGCTGTTTTTT. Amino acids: CASSPPGFGGGAGGELFF.

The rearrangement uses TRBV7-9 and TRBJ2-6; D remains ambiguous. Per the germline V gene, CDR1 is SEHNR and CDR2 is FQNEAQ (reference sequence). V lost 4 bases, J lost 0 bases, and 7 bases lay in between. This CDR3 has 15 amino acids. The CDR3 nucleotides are TGTGCCAGCAGCTCTTTGCGCTCTGGGGCCAACGTCCTGACTTTC. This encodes CASSSLRSGANVLTF.

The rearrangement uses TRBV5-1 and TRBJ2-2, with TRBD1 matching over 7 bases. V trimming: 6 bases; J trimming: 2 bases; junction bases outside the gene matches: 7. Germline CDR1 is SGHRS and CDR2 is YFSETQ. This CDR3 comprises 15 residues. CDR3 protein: CASNDRVGNTGELFF. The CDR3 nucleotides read TGCGCCAGCAACGACAGGGTAGGCAACACCGGGGAGCTGTTTTTT.

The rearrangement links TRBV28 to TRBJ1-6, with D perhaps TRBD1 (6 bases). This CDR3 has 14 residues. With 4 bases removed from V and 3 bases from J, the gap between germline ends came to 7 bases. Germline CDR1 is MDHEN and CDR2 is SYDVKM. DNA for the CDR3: TGTGCCAGCAGTTCGGACAGCTATAATTCACCCCTCCACTTT. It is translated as CASSSDSYNSPLHF.

This chain's CDR3 is CASGLGQTITNEKLFF. CDR3 sequence (DNA): TGTGCTAGTGGTTTGGGACAGACCATCACTAATGAAAAACTGTTTTTT. J is TRBJ1-4 and V is TRBV12-5; a possible D gene is TRBD1 (5 bases). CDR1 and CDR2 (germline): LGHNT, FRNRAP. Trimming stripped 1 base from V and 2 bases from J, with 11 bases between. This CDR3 spans 16 amino acids.

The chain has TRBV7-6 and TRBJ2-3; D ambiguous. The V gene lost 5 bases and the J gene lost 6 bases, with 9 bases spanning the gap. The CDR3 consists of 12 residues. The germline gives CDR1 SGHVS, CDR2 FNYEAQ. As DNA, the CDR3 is TGTGCCAGCAGCCCGTTACAGGATACGCAGTATTTT. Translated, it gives CASSPLQDTQYF.

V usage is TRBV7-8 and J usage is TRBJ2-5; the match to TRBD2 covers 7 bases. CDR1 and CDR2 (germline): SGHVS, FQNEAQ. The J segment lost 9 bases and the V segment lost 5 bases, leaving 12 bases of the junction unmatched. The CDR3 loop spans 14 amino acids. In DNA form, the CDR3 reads TGTGCCAGCAGCGACGGGGGGACCCCGGGGGCCCAGTACTTC. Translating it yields CASSDGGTPGAQYF.

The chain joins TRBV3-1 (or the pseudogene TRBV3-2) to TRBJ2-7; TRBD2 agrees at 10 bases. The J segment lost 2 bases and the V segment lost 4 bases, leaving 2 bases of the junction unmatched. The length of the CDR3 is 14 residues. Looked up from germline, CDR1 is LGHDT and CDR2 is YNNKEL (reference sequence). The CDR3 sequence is CASSLAGGPYEQYF. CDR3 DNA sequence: TGTGCCAGCAGCCTAGCGGGGGGCCCCTACGAGCAGTACTTC.

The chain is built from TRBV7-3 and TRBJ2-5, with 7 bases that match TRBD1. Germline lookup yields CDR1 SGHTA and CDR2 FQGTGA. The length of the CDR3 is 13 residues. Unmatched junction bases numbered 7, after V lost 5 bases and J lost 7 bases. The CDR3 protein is CASSRDSPGTQYF. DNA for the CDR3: TGTGCCAGCAGCCGGGACAGCCCCGGGACCCAGTACTTC.

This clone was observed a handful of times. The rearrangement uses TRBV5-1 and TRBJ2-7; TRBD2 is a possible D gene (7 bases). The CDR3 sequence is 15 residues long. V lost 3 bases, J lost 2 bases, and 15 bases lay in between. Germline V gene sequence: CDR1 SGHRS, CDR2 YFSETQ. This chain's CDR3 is CASSWGGRTTYEQYF. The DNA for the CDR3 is TGCGCCAGCAGCTGGGGGGGCAGAACCACCTACGAGCAGTACTTC.

In DNA, the CDR3 is TGTGCCAGCAGACGGGAAAATTCACCCCTCCACTTT. Translating it yields CASRRENSPLHF. The V call is TRBV6-5, the J call TRBJ1-6; D remains ambiguous. The CDR3 is 12 amino acids. Trimming pared 6 bases from V and 7 bases from J, leaving 7 bases between. Germline V lookup: CDR1 MNHEY, CDR2 SVGAGI.

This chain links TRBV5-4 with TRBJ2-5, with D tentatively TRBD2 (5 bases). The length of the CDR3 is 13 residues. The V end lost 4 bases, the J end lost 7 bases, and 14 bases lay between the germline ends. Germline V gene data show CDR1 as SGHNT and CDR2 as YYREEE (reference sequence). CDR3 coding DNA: TGTGCCAGCAGCCTGGAGAGGGTAGGGACCCAGTACTTC. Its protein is CASSLERVGTQYF.

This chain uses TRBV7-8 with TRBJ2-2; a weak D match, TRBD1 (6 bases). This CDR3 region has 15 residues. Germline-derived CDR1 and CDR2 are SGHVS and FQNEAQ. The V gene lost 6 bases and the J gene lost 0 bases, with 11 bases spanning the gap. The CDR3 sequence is CASRLQGSNTGELFF. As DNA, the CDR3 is TGTGCCAGCAGGTTACAGGGCTCGAACACCGGGGAGCTGTTTTTT.

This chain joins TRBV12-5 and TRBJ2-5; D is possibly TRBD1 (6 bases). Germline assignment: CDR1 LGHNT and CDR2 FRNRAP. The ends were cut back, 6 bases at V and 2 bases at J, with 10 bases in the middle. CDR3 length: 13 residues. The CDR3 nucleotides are TGTGCTAGTGGAAACGGACAGCAAGAGACCCAGTACTTC. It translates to CASGNGQQETQYF. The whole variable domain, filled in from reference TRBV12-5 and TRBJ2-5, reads DARVTQTPRHKVTEMGQEVTMRCQPILGHNTVFWYRQTMMQGLELLAYFRNRAPLDDSGMPKDRFSAEMPDATLATLKIQPSEPRDSAVYFCASGNGQQETQYFGPGTRLLVL.

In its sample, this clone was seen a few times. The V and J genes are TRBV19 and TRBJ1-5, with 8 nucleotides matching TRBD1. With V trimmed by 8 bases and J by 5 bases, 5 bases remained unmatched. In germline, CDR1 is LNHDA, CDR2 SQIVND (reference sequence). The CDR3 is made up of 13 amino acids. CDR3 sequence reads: CASGTGGDQPQHF. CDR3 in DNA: TGTGCCAGTGGAACAGGGGGAGATCAGCCCCAGCATTTT.

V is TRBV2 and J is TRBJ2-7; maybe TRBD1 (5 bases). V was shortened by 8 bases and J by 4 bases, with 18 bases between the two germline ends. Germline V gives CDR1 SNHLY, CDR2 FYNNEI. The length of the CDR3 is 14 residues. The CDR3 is CASLESRERYEQYF. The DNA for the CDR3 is TGTGCCAGCCTGGAAAGCAGGGAACGATACGAGCAGTACTTC.

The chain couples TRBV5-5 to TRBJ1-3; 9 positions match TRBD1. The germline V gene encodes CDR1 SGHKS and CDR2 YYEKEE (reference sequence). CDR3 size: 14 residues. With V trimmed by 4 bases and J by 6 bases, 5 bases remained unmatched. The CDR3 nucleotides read TGTGCCAGCAGCACCGGGACAGGGAAAAACACCATATATTTT. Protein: CASSTGTGKNTIYF.

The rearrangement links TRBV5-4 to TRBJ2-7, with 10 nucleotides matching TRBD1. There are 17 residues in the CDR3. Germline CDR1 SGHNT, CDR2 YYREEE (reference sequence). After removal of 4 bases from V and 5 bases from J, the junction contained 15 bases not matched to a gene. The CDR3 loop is CASSKRTQTGGGNEQYF. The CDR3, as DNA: TGTGCCAGCAGCAAGCGAACCCAGACAGGGGGCGGGAACGAGCAGTACTTC. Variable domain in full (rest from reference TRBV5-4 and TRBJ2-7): ETGVTQSPTHLIKTRGQQVTLRCSSQSGHNTVSWYQQALGQGPQFIFQYYREEENGRGNFPPRFSGLQFPNYSSELNVNALELDDSALYLCASSKRTQTGGGNEQYFGPGTRLTVT.

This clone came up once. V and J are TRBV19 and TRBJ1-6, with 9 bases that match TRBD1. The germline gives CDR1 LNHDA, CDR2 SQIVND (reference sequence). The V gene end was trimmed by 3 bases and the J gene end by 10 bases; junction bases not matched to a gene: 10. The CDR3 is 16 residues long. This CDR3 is CASSMDRGQGRSPLHF. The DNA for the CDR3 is TGTGCCAGTAGTATGGATCGGGGACAGGGTCGATCACCCCTCCACTTT.

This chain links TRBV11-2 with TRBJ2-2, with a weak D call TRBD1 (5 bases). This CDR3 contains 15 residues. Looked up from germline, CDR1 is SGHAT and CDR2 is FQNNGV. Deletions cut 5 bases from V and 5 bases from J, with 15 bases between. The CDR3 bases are TGTGCCAGCAGCCGACTGGGGCAGGGTACCGGGGAGCTGTTTTTT. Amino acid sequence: CASSRLGQGTGELFF.